The rows below give T cell receptor beta chains drawn from one sample of a study of blood T cell repertoires in COVID-19. The assay was immunoSEQ multiplex PCR, and TCRdb's table has in-frame clones only and misses some. The sample consists of more than 200,000 clones, roughly 86% of them appearing once. Sequencing was carried out using PBMCs or T cells enriched from blood (not recorded which). Receptors originate from a woman between 25 and 40 years old with acute COVID-19. CDR3s include the opening cysteine and the closing phenylalanine or tryptophan. The order of the fields is J gene, clone size, D gene, V gene, CDR3 DNA, CDR3 protein. The D gene is left open where the match is weak. Clone size is shown for a subset of rows, as once, few, many or a class of expanded clone.

TRBJ1-2	many	TRBD1	TRBV6-4	TGTGCCAGCAGTGACTCGACAGGGGAGGGCTACACCTTC	CASSDSTGEGYTF
TRBJ2-7	NA	TRBD1	TRBV5-1	TGCGCCAGCAGCTTGCGGGGACAGGTCAACGAGCAGTACTTC	CASSLRGQVNEQYF
TRBJ2-2	few	NA	TRBV5-1	TGCGCCAGCAGCGACCTGGGCCGTGAAAACACCGGGGAGCTGTTTTTT	CASSDLGRENTGELFF
TRBJ2-5	NA	TRBD1	TRBV19	TGTGCCAGTAGTCCTTGGACAGGGGAGACCCAGTACTTC	CASSPWTGETQYF
TRBJ2-3	NA	TRBD2	TRBV7-2	TGTGCCAGCAGCTTTGGAGCGGGGGAATACTCCACAGATACGCAGTATTTT	CASSFGAGEYSTDTQYF
TRBJ1-1	NA	NA	TRBV14	TGTGCCAGCAGCCAAGGACAGGTGAACACTGAAGCTTTCTTT	CASSQGQVNTEAFF
TRBJ1-1	NA	NA	TRBV9	TGTGCCAGCAGCTCCCCTGTCACTGAAGCTTTCTTT	CASSSPVTEAFF
TRBJ1-1	NA	NA	TRBV4-3	TGCGCCAGCAGCCAAGATTTGTCGACAGTCAACACTGAAGCTTTCTTT	CASSQDLSTVNTEAFF
TRBJ1-2	NA	TRBD1	TRBV2	TGTGCCAGCAGTGTGGGACAGGGGGATGGCTACACCTTC	CASSVGQGDGYTF
TRBJ2-1	NA	NA	TRBV3-1/TRBV3-2	TGTGCCAGCAGTCTCTCTCCGGGGGGCCAGAGCTCCTACAATGAGCAGTTCTTC	CASSLSPGGQSSYNEQFF
TRBJ1-1	NA	NA	TRBV27	TGTGCCAGCAGTTTATTAATGGGGGGTACTGAAGCTTTCTTT	CASSLLMGGTEAFF
TRBJ1-6	NA	NA	TRBV27	TGTGCCAGCAGTTACCTACAGGGAGAGAATTCACCCCTCCACTTT	CASSYLQGENSPLHF
TRBJ2-7	NA	TRBD2	TRBV27	TGTGCCAGCAGTGTCCTAGCGGGGGGGCTGGACGAGCAGTACTTC	CASSVLAGGLDEQYF
TRBJ2-1	NA	TRBD1	TRBV15	TGTGCCACCAGCAGAGATCCCCCGGACAGGGGCCACAATGAGCAGTTCTTC	CATSRDPPDRGHNEQFF
TRBJ1-2	NA	NA	TRBV29-1	TGCAGCGTTGAGCTACAGGAGTTGAACTATGGCTACACCTTC	CSVELQELNYGYTF
TRBJ2-3	NA	TRBD1	TRBV9	TGTGCCAGCAGCGGCTCCGGGACAGGGAGGGTCACAGATACGCAGTATTTT	CASSGSGTGRVTDTQYF
TRBJ1-2	NA	NA	TRBV21-1	TGTGCCAGCAGCAAAAACGGAGAGACGCAACCTCTAATTCGAGGCTACACCTTC	CASSKNGETQPLIRGYTF
TRBJ2-1	NA	NA	TRBV19	TGTGCCAGTAGTATAGACAGTTACAATGAGCAGTTCTTC	CASSIDSYNEQFF
TRBJ2-7	NA	NA	TRBV11-2	TGTGCCAGCAGCCTGCTGCAGGGCGATTCCTACGAGCAGTACTTC	CASSLLQGDSYEQYF
TRBJ1-5	NA	NA	TRBV28	TGTGCCAGCAAACTGGGGCAGGACAATCAGCCCCAGCATTTT	CASKLGQDNQPQHF
TRBJ2-3	NA	TRBD1	TRBV5-4	TGTGCCAGCAGCTCGGAGACAGGGGAAGGCACAGATACGCAGTATTTT	CASSSETGEGTDTQYF
TRBJ1-1	NA	TRBD1	TRBV9	TGTGCCAGCAGCGTACAGGGGGCGAACACTGAAGCTTTCTTT	CASSVQGANTEAFF
TRBJ2-5	NA	NA	TRBV7-9	TGTGCCAGCAGCAGAGTCCAAGAGACCCAGTACTTC	CASSRVQETQYF
TRBJ1-1	once	NA	TRBV2	TGTGCCACCCTAAGGGGGACTGAAGCTTTCTTT	CATLRGTEAFF
TRBJ1-1	NA	NA	TRBV4-1	TGCGCCAGCAGCCAATACCCGACAGCTCCTCCTGTGGCTTTCTTT	CASSQYPTAPPVAFF
TRBJ2-2	NA	TRBD2	TRBV5-1	TGCGCCCGCAGCTCGGGGGGGACTAGCGGTACCGGGGAGCTGTTTTTT	CARSSGGTSGTGELFF
TRBJ1-1	NA	NA	TRBV6-2/TRBV6-3	TGTGCCAGCAGTCCCCCTCAAGACAGGCGAGAAGCTTTCTTT	CASSPPQDRREAFF
TRBJ1-1	NA	NA	TRBV6-2/TRBV6-3	TGTGCCAGCAGTTACCCGGAGCGGCCGAACACTGAAGCTTTCTTT	CASSYPERPNTEAFF
TRBJ1-5	NA	NA	TRBV6-5	TGTGCCAGCAGTAGGGACATAGGAAATCAGCCCCAGCATTTT	CASSRDIGNQPQHF
TRBJ2-1	NA	TRBD1	TRBV7-6	TGTGCCAGCAGCCCACATCAGACAGGGAACTTCTACAATGAGCAGTTCTTC	CASSPHQTGNFYNEQFF
TRBJ2-3	NA	TRBD2	TRBV25-1	TGTGCCAGCAGGTCAGCGGGGAGCACAGATACGCAGTATTTT	CASRSAGSTDTQYF
TRBJ1-1	NA	TRBD1	TRBV19	TGTGCCAGTAGTATAGGGACAGGGACTGAAGCTTTCTTT	CASSIGTGTEAFF
TRBJ1-1	NA	TRBD1	TRBV6-5	TGTGCCAGCAGGCGGGACAGGGACACTGAAGCTTTCTTT	CASRRDRDTEAFF
TRBJ2-7	NA	TRBD1	TRBV5-5	TGTGCCAGCAGCTTAGACCAGGGGGTTTCTTACGAGCAGTACTTC	CASSLDQGVSYEQYF
TRBJ1-5	NA	TRBD1	TRBV19	TGTGCCAGTTCCGGGACAGGCAGGTTAAAGGGGGAGCCCCAGCATTTT	CASSGTGRLKGEPQHF
TRBJ2-1	NA	TRBD2	TRBV9	TGTGCCAGCAGCGTAGAGTCTAGCGGGGGGGCCTATGAGCAGTTCTTC	CASSVESSGGAYEQFF
TRBJ1-1	NA	NA	TRBV19	TGTGCCAGTAGTGTACCCGGTGGTAACACTGAAGCTTTCTTT	CASSVPGGNTEAFF
TRBJ2-2	NA	TRBD1	TRBV19	TGTGCCAGTAGTACCGACAGGGGCTCCGGGGAGCTGTTTTTT	CASSTDRGSGELFF
TRBJ2-7	NA	NA	TRBV20-1	TGCAGTGCTAGTCCTTCCACAATATTCTCCTACGAGCAGTACTTC	CSASPSTIFSYEQYF